Listed below are T cell receptor beta chains from one sample, sequenced in a study of blood T cells in healthy people across ages. One entry per CDR3 protein, called by TCRdb with MiXCR from the 5' RACE reads. The data contain around 620,000 distinct CDR3 sequences, 27% of them seen just once; the ten biggest clones take up less than 20%. The sample consisted of blood. These receptors originate from a woman between 70 and 85 years old in good health. Each CDR3 is given without its conserved first and last residue. The order of the fields is J gene, V gene, D gene, CDR3 protein. D genes are given only for firm matches.

TRBJ1-2 TRBV20-1 NA SALDRFSYGYT
TRBJ2-5 TRBV12-3/TRBV12-4 NA ASSLAGGNQETQS
TRBJ1-4 TRBV5-1 NA ASSFSGNGEKLF
TRBJ2-3 TRBV11-2 NA ASSLAGAVDTQY
TRBJ2-1 TRBV10-3 NA AISAVFGEQF
TRBJ1-4 TRBV20-1 NA SATLTTAYNEKLF
TRBJ1-5 TRBV5-1 TRBD1 ASSLQGATGQPQH
TRBJ2-3 TRBV9 NA ASSAWSVGFTDTQY
TRBJ2-3 TRBV7-2 NA ASSFRRSITDTQY
TRBJ2-2 TRBV9 NA ASSVGLHTGELF
TRBJ1-1 TRBV12-3/TRBV12-4 NA ASRMIGGTTIEAF
TRBJ2-3 TRBV13 TRBD2 ASSLGGGMTDTQY
NA TRBV7-2 NA ASSFWEGASETQY
TRBJ2-3 TRBV5-1 NA ASSPMDSLTDTQY
TRBJ2-3 TRBV20-1 NA SARDNTQY
TRBJ2-1 TRBV4-1 NA ASSQVNLVSYNEQF
NA TRBV7-8 NA ASSPHEATHEQF
TRBJ2-2 TRBV14 NA ASARDTNGELF
TRBJ2-7 TRBV12-3/TRBV12-4 NA ASSLALAIHEQY
TRBJ1-4 TRBV7-9 NA ASSLGRLATNEKLF
TRBJ2-7 TRBV18 TRBD2 ASSLKSGGNYEQY
TRBJ2-4 TRBV7-8 NA ASSSGLGNIQY
TRBJ2-3 TRBV5-1 NA ASSPRTAFSYNKQF
TRBJ1-1 TRBV29-1 NA SVEDRGPSTEAF
TRBJ1-1 TRBV29-1 TRBD1 SVNRDRGNTEAF
TRBJ2-2 TRBV5-6 NA ASSFTRTDGAGELF
TRBJ2-4 TRBV12-3/TRBV12-4 NA ASSPALTLAKNIQY
TRBJ1-2 TRBV27 TRBD1 ASSLSIQGYGYT
TRBJ2-7 TRBV3-1 TRBD2 ASSRYERGAHYEQY
TRBJ2-3 TRBV7-2 NA ASSLEATLSTDTQY
TRBJ2-5 TRBV4-1 NA ASSQDVQGETQY
TRBJ1-2 TRBV20-1 NA SARVDPGGLGYT
NA TRBV20-1 TRBD2 SAPLTSSPADEQF
TRBJ1-4 TRBV29-1 NA SPASAEKLF
TRBJ1-5 TRBV20-1 TRBD1 SARPGQGHQPQH
TRBJ2-1 TRBV7-2 NA ASSLVAQSYNEQF
TRBJ2-7 TRBV20-1 NA SAGRGSISYEQY
TRBJ2-5 TRBV27 NA ASSFNFVGGQGTQY
TRBJ1-1 TRBV7-2 TRBD1 ASTLTQGARTEAF
NA TRBV11-2 NA ASSWVGLSGEQY
TRBJ1-2 TRBV10-3 NA AISDPRDPHYGYT
TRBJ1-4 TRBV28 TRBD1 ASSLQGAKLF
TRBJ2-3 TRBV7-2 NA ASSPGGVVTQY
TRBJ2-1 TRBV4-2 NA AGSQDPTGPNEQF
NA TRBV20-1 TRBD2 SARGLLAGGSDEQY
TRBJ2-2 TRBV3-1 NA ASSQVTTGELF
TRBJ2-7 TRBV7-2 NA ASSLAPTSPYEQY
TRBJ2-7 TRBV20-1 NA SARDDRYEQY
TRBJ2-7 TRBV6-2/TRBV6-3 TRBD2 ASHNPAGGFYEQY
TRBJ1-2 TRBV11-3 TRBD1 ASSSDRDSGYT
TRBJ1-2 TRBV24-1 NA ATSDLRNNYGYT
TRBJ2-7 TRBV5-5 TRBD1 ASKGQGSYEQY